This T cell receptor (beta chain) emerged from a study of CXCR3-negative and CXCR3-positive naive CD8 T cells. General study findings and limits: TRBV-TRBJ usage was similar across naive CXCR3 subsets but distinct in memory cells.

About this clonotype: Its target is unknown.

Libraries of TRB cDNA were made by 5' RACE and carried UMIs. After re-calling the 5' RACE reads, TCRdb lists one entry per CDR3 protein, DNA absent. The record lists 50,000 to 60,000 distinct CDR3 sequences, of which the ten most abundant hold around 0.4%. Germline CDR1 SGHAT, CDR2 FQNNGV. The CDR3 contains 13 residues. The chain uses TRBV11-2 and TRBJ2-5; there is no DNA to check the TCRdb D call of TRBD1. Specimen: naive CXCR3- CD8+ T cells from blood. Subset defined: CD45RO-CCR7+CD27+CD95- naive CD8+ T cells lacking CXCR3 (TNR3-). The receptor's source is a human donor in good health. Some clones in this sample may be carry-over from other donors' samples. CDR3 region: CASSQGQGETQYF.